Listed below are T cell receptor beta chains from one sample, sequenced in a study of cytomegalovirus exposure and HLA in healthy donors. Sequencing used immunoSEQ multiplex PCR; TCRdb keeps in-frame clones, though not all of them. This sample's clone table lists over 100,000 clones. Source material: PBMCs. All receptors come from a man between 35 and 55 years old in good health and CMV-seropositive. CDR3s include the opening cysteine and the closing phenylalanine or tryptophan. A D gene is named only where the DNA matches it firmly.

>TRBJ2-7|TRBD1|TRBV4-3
CASSQSSGTGWDEQYF
TGCGCCAGCAGCCAATCCTCCGGGACAGGGTGGGACGAGCAGTACTTC
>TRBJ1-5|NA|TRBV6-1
CASSENPGSNQPQHF
TGTGCCAGCAGTGAAAACCCAGGAAGCAATCAGCCCCAGCATTTT
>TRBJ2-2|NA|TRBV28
CASSTRNTGELFF
TGTGCCAGCAGCACCAGGAACACCGGGGAGCTGTTTTTT
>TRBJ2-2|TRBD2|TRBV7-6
CASSLGSGGTGELFF
TGTGCCAGCAGCTTAGGATCGGGGGGCACCGGGGAGCTGTTTTTT
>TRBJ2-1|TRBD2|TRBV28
CASSAGTRKNEQFF
TGTGCCAGCAGCGCCGGGACTAGAAAAAATGAGCAGTTCTTC
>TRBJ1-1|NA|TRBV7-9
CASSLEEAGVSPFF
TGTGCCAGCAGCTTAGAGGAGGCAGGCGTAAGTCCTTTCTTT
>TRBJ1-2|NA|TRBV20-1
CSAFGYGYTF
TGCAGTGCTTTCGGGTATGGCTACACCTTC
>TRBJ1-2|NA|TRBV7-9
CASSSGLYGYTF
TGTGCCAGCAGCTCGGGACTCTATGGCTACACCTTC
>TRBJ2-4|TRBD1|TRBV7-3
CASSDQGARNIQYF
TGTGCCAGCAGCGACCAGGGGGCACGGAACATTCAGTACTTC
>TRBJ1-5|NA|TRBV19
CASSIVGRGQPQHF
TGTGCCAGTAGTATCGTGGGTCGGGGTCAGCCCCAGCATTTT